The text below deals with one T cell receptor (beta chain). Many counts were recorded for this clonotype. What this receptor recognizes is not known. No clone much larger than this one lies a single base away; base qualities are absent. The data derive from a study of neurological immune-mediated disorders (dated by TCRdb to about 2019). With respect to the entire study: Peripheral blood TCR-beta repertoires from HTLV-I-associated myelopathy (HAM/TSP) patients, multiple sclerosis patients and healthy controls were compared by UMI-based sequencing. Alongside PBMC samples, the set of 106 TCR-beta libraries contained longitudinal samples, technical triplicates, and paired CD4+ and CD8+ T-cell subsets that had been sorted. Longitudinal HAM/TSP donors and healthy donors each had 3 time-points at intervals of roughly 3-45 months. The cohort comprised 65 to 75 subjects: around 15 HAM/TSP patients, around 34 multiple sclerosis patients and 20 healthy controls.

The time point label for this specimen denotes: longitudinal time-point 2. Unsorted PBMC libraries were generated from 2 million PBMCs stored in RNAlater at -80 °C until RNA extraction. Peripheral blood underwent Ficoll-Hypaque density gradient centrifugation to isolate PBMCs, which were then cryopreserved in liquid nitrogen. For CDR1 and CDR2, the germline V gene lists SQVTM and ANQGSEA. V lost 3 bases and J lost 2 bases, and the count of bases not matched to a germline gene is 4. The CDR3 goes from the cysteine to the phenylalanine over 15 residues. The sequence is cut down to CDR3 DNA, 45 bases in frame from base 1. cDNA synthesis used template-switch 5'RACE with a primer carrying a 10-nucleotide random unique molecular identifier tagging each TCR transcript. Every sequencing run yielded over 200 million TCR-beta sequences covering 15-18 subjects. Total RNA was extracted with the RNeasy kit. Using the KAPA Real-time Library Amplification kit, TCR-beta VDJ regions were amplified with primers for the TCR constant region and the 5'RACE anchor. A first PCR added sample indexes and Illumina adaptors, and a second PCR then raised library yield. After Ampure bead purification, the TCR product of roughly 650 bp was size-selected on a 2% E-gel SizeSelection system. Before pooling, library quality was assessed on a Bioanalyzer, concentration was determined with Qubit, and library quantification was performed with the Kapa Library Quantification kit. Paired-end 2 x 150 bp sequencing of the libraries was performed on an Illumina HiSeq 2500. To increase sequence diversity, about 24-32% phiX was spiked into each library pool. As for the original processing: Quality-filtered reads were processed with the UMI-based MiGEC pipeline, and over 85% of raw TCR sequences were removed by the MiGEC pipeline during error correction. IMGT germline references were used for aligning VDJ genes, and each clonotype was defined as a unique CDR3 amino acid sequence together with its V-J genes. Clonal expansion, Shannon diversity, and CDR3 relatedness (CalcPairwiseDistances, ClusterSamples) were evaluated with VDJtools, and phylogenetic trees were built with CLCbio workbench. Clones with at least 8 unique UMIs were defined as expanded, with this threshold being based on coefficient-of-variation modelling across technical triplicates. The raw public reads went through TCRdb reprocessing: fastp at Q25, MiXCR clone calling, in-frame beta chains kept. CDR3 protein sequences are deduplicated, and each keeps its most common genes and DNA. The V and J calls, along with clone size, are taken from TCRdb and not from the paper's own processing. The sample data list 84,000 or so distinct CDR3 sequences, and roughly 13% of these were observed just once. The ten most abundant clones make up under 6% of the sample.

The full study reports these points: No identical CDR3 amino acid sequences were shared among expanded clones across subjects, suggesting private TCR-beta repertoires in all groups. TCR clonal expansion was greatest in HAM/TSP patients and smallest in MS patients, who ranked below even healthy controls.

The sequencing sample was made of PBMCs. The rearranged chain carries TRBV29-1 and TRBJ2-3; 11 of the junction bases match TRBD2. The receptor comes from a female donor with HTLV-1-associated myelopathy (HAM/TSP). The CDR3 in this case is CSVDLAGGATDTQYF. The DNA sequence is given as TGCAGCGTTGACTTAGCGGGGGGGGCCACAGATACGCAGTATTTT.